The 9 T cell receptor beta chains in this list originate from one sample, sequenced in a study of identical twins. MiXCR, run by TCRdb on the 5' RACE reads, gives a single entry per CDR3 protein. Here the sample spans just over 500,000 distinct CDR3 sequences, 20% to 25% being singletons. A further study also used this sample, focusing on T cells expressing NK-cell markers.

Sequencing was done on a sample of CD4+ T cells sorted from blood. The source is a woman between 18 and 29 years old in good health.

This clonotype was counted only a few times. The chain is built from TRBV20-1 and TRBJ2-2; D is uncertain. Germline V CDR1 and CDR2: DFQATT, SNEGSKA (reference sequence). The CDR3 runs to 12 residues. V was shortened by 4 bases and J by 7 bases, with 10 bases between the two germline ends. The CDR3 DNA sequence: TGCAGTGCTACGGAAGGCGGCGGGGAGCTGTTTTTT. As protein: CSATEGGGELFF.

This clonotype was recorded a few times. This chain links TRBV2 with TRBJ1-3; the D gene is possibly TRBD1 (5 bases). The germline CDR1 and CDR2 sequences are SNHLY and FYNNEI. V lost 7 bases and J lost 8, with 24 bases in between. The CDR3 sequence is 16 residues long. The CDR3 loop is CASIKVGAAGGDTIYF. The CDR3 nucleotides are TGTGCCAGCATCAAGGTTGGGGCAGCAGGAGGAGACACCATATATTTT.

This clonotype was picked up a small number of times. This chain joins TRBV20-1 and TRBJ1-6; 10 nucleotides line up with TRBD1. CDR1 is DFQATT, CDR2 SNEGSKA, per germline (reference sequence). This CDR3 spans 15 amino acids. After removal of 2 bases from V and 10 bases from J, the junction contained 8 bases not matched to a gene. This CDR3 reads CSARIFGQGGSPLHF. As DNA, the CDR3 is TGCAGTGCTAGAATTTTCGGACAGGGGGGATCACCCCTCCACTTT.

This chain joins TRBV12-3 or TRBV12-4 and TRBJ2-1; D not certain. CDR3 length: 12 amino acids. The V gene lost 2 bases and the J gene lost 15 bases, with 14 bases spanning the gap. CDR3 region: CASSLNPLKAFF. The CDR3 DNA sequence: TGTGCCAGCAGTTTAAATCCACTAAAGGCGTTCTTC.

This clonotype was seen more than once but under ten times. This chain joins TRBV7-2 and TRBJ2-7; possibly TRBD2 for D (6 bases). The CDR3 is 15 residues long. Germline V CDR1 and CDR2: SGHTA, FQGNSA. V was pared by 5 bases and J by 3 bases, with 17 bases between. CDR3 amino acids: CASSVSTGTVYEQYF. The CDR3 DNA reads TGTGCCAGCAGCGTATCCACCGGGACTGTCTACGAGCAGTACTTC.

The rearrangement joins TRBV7-7 to TRBJ2-1, with 7 bases matching TRBD2. V shed 0 bases, J shed 15 bases, and the junction held 8 bases outside the gene matches. The germline CDR1 and CDR2 sequences are SSHAT and FNYEAQ (reference sequence). This CDR3 spans 13 amino acids. CDR3 in amino acids: CASSLAGTTPLFF. The CDR3 region has the DNA TGTGCCAGCAGCTTAGCCGGGACTACTCCACTGTTCTTC.

This clonotype was counted a few times. V is TRBV10-3 and J is TRBJ2-7; TRBD1 matches at 7 bases. The CDR3 is made up of 14 amino acids. V dropped 0 bases and J dropped 1; count of bases not matched to a gene: 0. CDR1 is ENHRY and CDR2 is SYGVKD in the germline V gene. The CDR3: CAISESDRSYEQYF. CDR3 coding DNA: TGTGCCATCAGTGAGTCGGACAGGTCCTACGAGCAGTACTTC.

The chain has TRBV12-3 or TRBV12-4 and TRBJ2-2, with 7 bases that match TRBD2. V shed 6 bases and J 6 bases; nucleotides not matched to a gene: 10. The CDR3 extends over 15 amino acids. The CDR3, as DNA: TGTGCCAGCAGAGTAAGCGGGATAGGGTCCGGGGAGCTGTTTTTT. Its translation is CASRVSGIGSGELFF.

This sequence joins TRBV12-3 or TRBV12-4 and TRBJ1-1; TRBD1 agrees at 11 bases. With 6 bases clipped from V and 5 bases from J, the junction kept 5 bases outside the gene matches. The CDR3 consists of 14 residues. The CDR3 here is CASSRTGGRTEAFF. CDR3 coding DNA: TGTGCCAGCAGCAGGACAGGGGGCAGAACTGAAGCTTTCTTT.